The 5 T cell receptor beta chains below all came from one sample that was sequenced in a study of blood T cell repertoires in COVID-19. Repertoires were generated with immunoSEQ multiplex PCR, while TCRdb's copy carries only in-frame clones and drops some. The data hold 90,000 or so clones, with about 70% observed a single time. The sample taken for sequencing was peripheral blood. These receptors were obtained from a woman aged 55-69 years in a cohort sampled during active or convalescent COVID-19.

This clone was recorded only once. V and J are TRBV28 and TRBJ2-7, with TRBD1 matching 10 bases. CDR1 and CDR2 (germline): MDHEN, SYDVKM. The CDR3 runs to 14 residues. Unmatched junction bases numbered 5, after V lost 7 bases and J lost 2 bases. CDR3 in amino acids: CASTSGTGAYEQYF. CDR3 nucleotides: TGTGCCAGCACTTCCGGGACAGGGGCCTACGAGCAGTACTTC.

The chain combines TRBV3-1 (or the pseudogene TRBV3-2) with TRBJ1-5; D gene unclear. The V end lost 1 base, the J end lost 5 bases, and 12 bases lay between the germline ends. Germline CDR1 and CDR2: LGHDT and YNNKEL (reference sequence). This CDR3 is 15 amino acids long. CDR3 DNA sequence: TGTGCCAGCAGCCAAGGGCAGGTAGGTTATCAGCCCCAGCATTTT. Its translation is CASSQGQVGYQPQHF.

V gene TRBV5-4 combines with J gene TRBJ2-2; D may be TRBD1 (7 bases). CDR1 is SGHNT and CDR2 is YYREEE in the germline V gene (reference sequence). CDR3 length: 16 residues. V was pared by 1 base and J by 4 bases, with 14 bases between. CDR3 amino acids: CASSLRSQGGTGELFF. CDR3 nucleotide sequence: TGTGCCAGCAGCTTGCGTAGCCAGGGGGGCACCGGGGAGCTGTTTTTT.

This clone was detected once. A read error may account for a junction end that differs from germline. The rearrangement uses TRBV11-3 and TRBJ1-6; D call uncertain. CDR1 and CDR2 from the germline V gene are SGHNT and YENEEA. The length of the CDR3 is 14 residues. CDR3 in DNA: TGTGCCAGCAGCTTGGACTCCTTTAATTCACCCCTCCACTTT. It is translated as CASSLDSFNSPLHF.

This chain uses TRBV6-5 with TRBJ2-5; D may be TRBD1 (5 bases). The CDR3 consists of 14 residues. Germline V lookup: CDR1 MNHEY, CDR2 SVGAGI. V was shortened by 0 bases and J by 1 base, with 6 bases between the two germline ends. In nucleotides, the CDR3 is TGTGCCAGCAGTTACTCCAGGGTCCAAGAGACCCAGTACTTC. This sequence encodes CASSYSRVQETQYF.